The clone carrying this T cell receptor (beta chain) was picked up a small number of times. The CDR3 contains 13 residues. V gave up 2 bases and J gave up 10 bases; unmatched junction bases: 5. Germline CDR1 is MNHEY and CDR2 is SVGAGI. These data belong to a study of blood T cells in healthy people across ages. Per individual sample, total RNA of at least 5.5 micrograms was extracted. With a J-beta primer mix and a sample-barcoded 5' primer, a second PCR ran roughly 7 to 11 cycles. TCRdb fed the 5' RACE reads into MiXCR, producing one record per CDR3 protein. The table lists roughly 1,000,000 distinct CDR3 sequences, under 30% of them singletons. The same data also went into a second study, on T cells of mothers and their children.

Specimen: blood. The V gene is TRBV6-5, the J gene TRBJ2-1, with TRBD2 identical over 7 bases. The TCR was taken from a girl aged 2-10 years in good health. CDR3 DNA sequence: TGTGCCAGCAGTTACCGACTAGCCGGCGAGCAGTTCTTC. It yields the protein CASSYRLAGEQFF.